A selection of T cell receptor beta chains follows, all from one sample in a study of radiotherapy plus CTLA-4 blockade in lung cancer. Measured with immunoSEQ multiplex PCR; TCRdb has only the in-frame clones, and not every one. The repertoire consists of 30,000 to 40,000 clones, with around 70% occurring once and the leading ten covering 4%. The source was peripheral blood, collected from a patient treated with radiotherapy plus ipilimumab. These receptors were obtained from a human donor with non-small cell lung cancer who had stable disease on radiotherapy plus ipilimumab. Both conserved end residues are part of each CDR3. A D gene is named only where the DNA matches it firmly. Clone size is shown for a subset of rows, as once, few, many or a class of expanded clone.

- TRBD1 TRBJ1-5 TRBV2 CASSDRRQGARGNQPQHF TGTGCCAGCAGTGATCGGCGACAGGGGGCGCGAGGCAATCAGCCCCAGCATTTT
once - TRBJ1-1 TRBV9 CASSVGVGNTEAFF TGTGCCAGCAGCGTAGGGGTGGGAAACACTGAAGCTTTCTTT
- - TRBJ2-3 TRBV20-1 CSATRKDTQYF TGCAGTGCTACACGGAAAGATACGCAGTATTTT
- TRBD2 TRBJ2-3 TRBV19 CASSETSGTTDTQYF TGTGCCAGTAGCGAGACTAGCGGTACCACAGATACGCAGTATTTT
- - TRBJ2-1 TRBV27 CASRARGSYNEQFF TGTGCCAGCAGGGCCCGGGGCTCCTACAATGAGCAGTTCTTC
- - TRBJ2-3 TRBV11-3 CASSLAQVQGTDTQYF TGTGCCAGCAGCTTAGCACAGGTCCAAGGCACAGATACGCAGTATTTT
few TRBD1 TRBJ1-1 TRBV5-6 CASSRNQQGVFYTEAFF TGTGCCAGCAGCCGGAACCAACAGGGGGTTTTTTACACTGAAGCTTTCTTT
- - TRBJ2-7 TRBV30 CAWSVSLYYEQYF TGTGCCTGGAGTGTATCTCTATACTACGAGCAGTACTTC
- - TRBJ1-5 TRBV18 CASSPGGDNQPQHF TGTGCCAGCTCACCCGGTGGGGACAATCAGCCCCAGCATTTT
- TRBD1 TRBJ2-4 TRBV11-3 CASSLAQGLAKNIQYF TGTGCCAGCAGCTTAGCACAGGGGCTTGCCAAAAACATTCAGTACTTC
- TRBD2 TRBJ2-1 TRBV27 CASRPSGRRYNEQFF TGTGCCAGCAGGCCTAGCGGGAGACGATACAATGAGCAGTTCTTC
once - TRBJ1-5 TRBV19 CASSGTYSNQPQHF TGTGCCAGTAGTGGTACCTATAGCAATCAGCCCCAGCATTTT
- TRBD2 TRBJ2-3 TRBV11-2 CASSPSLAGRTDTQYF TGTGCCAGCAGCCCCTCCTTAGCGGGGCGGACAGATACGCAGTATTTT
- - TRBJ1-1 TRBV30 CAAPVGENTEAFF TGTGCCGCCCCGGTGGGAGAAAACACTGAAGCTTTCTTT
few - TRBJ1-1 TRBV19 CASNTWEQGAFF TGTGCCAGTAACACATGGGAACAAGGAGCTTTCTTT
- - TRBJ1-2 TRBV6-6 CASSPTGDYGYTF TGTGCCAGCAGTCCGACAGGCGACTATGGCTACACCTTC
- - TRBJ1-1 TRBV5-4 CASSLLQGTTEAFF TGTGCCAGCAGCTTGTTGCAGGGGACCACTGAAGCTTTCTTT
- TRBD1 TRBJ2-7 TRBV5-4 CASSLAGQGWGYEQYF TGTGCCAGCAGCTTGGCGGGACAGGGGTGGGGCTACGAGCAGTACTTC
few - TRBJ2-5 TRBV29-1 CSVGAGGQETQYF TGCAGCGTTGGGGCAGGGGGGCAAGAGACCCAGTACTTC
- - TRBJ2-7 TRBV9 CASSEGDYEQYF TGTGCCAGCAGCGAGGGCGACTACGAGCAGTACTTC
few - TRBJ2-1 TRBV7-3 CASSLNVGVYNEQFF TGTGCCAGCAGCTTAAATGTAGGGGTCTACAATGAGCAGTTCTTC
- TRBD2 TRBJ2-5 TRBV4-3 CASSHRPGLAGNQETQYF TGCGCCAGCAGCCACCGACCAGGACTAGCGGGTAACCAAGAGACCCAGTACTTC
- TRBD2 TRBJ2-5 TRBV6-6 CASSYNPSGDQETQYF TGTGCCAGCAGTTATAATCCCAGCGGGGACCAAGAGACCCAGTACTTC
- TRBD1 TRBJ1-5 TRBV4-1 CASSQGMDRGGGNQPQHF TGCGCCAGCAGCCAAGGAATGGACAGGGGAGGAGGCAATCAGCCCCAGCATTTT
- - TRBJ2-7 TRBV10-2 CASSQLQGTYEQYF TGCGCCAGCAGTCAACTTCAGGGAACCTACGAGCAGTACTTC
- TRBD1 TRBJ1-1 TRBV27 CASRPRQGVNTEAFF TGTGCCAGCAGGCCCCGACAGGGGGTGAACACTGAAGCTTTCTTT
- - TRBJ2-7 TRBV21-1 CASSTDSGLAGGNPYEQYF TGTGCCAGCTCCACCGACAGTGGACTAGCGGGAGGTAATCCCTACGAGCAGTACTTC
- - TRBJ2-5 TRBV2 CARSAGRGRETQYF TGTGCCAGATCCGCCGGGAGGGGGCGGGAGACCCAGTACTTC
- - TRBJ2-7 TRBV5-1 CASSLAGSENYEQYF TGCGCCAGCAGCTTGGCGGGTAGCGAGAACTACGAGCAGTACTTC
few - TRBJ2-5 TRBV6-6 CASSSSTRIETQYF TGTGCCAGCAGTTCCTCGACTAGGATCGAGACCCAGTACTTC
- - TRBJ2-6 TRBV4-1 CASSQRIIGGKAGANVLTF TGCGCCAGCAGCCAACGTATTATCGGTGGGAAAGCTGGGGCCAACGTCCTGACTTTC
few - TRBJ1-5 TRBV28 CASSHNQPQHF TGTGCCAGCAGCCATAATCAGCCCCAGCATTTT
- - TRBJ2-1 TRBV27 CASSRSLYNEQFF TGTGCCAGCAGCCGCTCCCTATACAATGAGCAGTTCTTC
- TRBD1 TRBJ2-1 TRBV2 CASSENRGYNEQFF TGTGCCAGCAGTGAAAACAGGGGGTACAATGAGCAGTTCTTC
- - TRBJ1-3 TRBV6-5 CASSYSTSTGNTIYF TGTGCCAGCAGTTACAGCACCTCCACTGGAAACACCATATATTTT
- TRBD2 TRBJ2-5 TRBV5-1 CASSLDGRAQETQYF TGCGCCAGCAGCTTGGACGGGAGGGCCCAAGAGACCCAGTACTTC
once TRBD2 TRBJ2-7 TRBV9 CASSVEASGSYEQYF TGTGCCAGCAGCGTAGAGGCTAGCGGGAGCTACGAGCAGTACTTC
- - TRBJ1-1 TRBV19 CASSIRGAEAFF TGTGCCAGTAGTATTAGGGGGGCTGAAGCTTTCTTT
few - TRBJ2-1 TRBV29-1 CSVGLRGRTYNEQFF TGCAGCGTTGGCCTCAGGGGCAGGACCTACAATGAGCAGTTCTTC
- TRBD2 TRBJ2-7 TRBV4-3 CASSQDLTSGRYEQYF TGCGCCAGCAGCCAAGATCTTACAAGCGGGAGGTACGAGCAGTACTTC
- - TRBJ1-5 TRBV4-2 CASSLQVGPSQPQHF TGTGCCAGCAGCCTCCAGGTGGGCCCTAGTCAGCCCCAGCATTTT
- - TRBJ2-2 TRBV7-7 CASTKPGNTGELFF TGTGCTAGCACGAAGCCAGGGAACACCGGGGAGCTGTTTTTT
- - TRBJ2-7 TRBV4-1 CASSQVEGQSYEQYF TGCGCCAGCAGCCAAGTGGAGGGACAGTCCTACGAGCAGTACTTC
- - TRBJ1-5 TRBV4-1 CASSQVGLSNQPQHF TGCGCCAGCAGCCAAGTAGGCCTTAGTAATCAGCCCCAGCATTTT
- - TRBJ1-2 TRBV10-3 CAISDSGLSPANYGYTF TGTGCCATCAGTGATTCCGGTCTCTCCCCAGCTAACTATGGCTACACCTTC
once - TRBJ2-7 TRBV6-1 CASTSWGGMGEQYF TGTGCCAGCACCTCGTGGGGCGGGATGGGGGAGCAGTACTTC
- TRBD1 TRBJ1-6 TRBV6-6 CASSYRGQGNSPLHF TGTGCCAGCAGTTACAGGGGACAGGGAAATTCACCCCTCCACTTT
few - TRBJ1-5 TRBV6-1 CASSARGRDQPQHF TGTGCCAGCAGCGCAAGGGGTCGGGATCAGCCCCAGCATTTT
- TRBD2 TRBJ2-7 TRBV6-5 CASRTGTSGREYF TGTGCCAGCAGAACCGGGACTAGCGGGAGGGAGTACTTC
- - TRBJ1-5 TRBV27 CASSWAGNQPQHF TGTGCCAGCAGTTGGGCAGGGAATCAGCCCCAGCATTTT
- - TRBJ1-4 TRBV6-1 CASSKTTTNEKLFF TGTGCCAGCAGTAAAACCACAACTAATGAAAAACTGTTTTTT
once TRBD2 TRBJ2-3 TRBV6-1 CASSESYSSGPSTDTQYF TGTGCCAGCAGTGAGAGCTACTCTAGCGGCCCTAGCACAGATACGCAGTATTTT